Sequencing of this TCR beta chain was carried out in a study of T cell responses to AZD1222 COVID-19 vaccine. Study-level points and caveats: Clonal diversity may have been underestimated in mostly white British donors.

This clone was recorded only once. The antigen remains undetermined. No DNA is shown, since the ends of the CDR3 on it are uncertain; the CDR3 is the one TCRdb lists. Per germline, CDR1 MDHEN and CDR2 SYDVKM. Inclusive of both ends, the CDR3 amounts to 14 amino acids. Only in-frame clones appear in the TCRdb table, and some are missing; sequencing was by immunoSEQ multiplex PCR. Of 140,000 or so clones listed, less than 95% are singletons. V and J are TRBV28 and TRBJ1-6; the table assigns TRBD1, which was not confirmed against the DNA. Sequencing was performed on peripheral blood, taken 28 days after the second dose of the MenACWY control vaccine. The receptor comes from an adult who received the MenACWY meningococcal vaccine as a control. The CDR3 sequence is CASSSGQVLLSLHF.